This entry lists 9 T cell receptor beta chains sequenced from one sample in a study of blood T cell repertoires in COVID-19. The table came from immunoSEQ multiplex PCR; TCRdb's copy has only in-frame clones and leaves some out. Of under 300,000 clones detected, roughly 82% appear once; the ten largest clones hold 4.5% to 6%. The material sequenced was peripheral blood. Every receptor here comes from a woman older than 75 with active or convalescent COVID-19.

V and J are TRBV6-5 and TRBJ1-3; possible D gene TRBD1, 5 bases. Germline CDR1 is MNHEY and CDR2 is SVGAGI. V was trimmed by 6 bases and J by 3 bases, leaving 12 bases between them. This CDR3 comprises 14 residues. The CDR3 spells CASRVPGVGNTIYF. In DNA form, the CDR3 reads TGTGCCAGCAGGGTGCCGGGGGTTGGAAACACCATATATTTT.

The CDR3 loop is CASSFDRMNTEAFF. The DNA for the CDR3 is TGCGCCAGCAGCTTCGACAGGATGAACACTGAAGCTTTCTTT. The rearrangement joins TRBV5-1 to TRBJ1-1; maybe TRBD1 (6 bases). V lost 2 bases and J 0 bases, leaving 8 bases between the germline ends. Germline-derived CDR1 and CDR2 are SGHRS and YFSETQ. The CDR3 is 14 residues long.

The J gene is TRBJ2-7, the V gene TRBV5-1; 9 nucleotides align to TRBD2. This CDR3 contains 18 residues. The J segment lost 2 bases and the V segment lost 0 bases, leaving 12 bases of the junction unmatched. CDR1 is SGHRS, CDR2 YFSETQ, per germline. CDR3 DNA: TGCGCCAGCAGCTTGGTTGGGAGCGGGGGGCCAATTCCCTACGAGCAGTACTTC. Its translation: CASSLVGSGGPIPYEQYF.

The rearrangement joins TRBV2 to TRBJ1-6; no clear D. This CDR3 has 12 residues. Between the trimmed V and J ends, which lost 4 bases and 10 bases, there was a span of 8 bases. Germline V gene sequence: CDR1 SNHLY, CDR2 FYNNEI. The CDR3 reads CASSGPGSPLHF. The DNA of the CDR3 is TGTGCCAGCAGTGGGCCCGGGTCACCCCTCCACTTT. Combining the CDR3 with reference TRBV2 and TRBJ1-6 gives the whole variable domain EPEVTQTPSHQVTQMGQEVILRCVPISNHLYFYWYRQILGQKVEFLVSFYNNEISEKSEIFDDQFSVERPDGSNFTLKIRSTKLEDSAMYFCASSGPGSPLHFGNGTRLTVT.

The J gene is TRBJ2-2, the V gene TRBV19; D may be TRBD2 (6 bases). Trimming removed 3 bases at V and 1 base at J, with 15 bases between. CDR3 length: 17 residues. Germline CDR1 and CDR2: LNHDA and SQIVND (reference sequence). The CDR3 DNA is TGTGCCAGTAGTATTTCCCGTCTGGGGGGGAACACCGGGGAGCTGTTTTTT. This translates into CASSISRLGGNTGELFF.

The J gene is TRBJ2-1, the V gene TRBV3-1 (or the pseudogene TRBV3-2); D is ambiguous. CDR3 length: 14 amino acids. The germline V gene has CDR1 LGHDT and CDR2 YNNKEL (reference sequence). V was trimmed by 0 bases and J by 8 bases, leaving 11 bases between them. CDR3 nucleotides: TGTGCCAGCAGCCAAGAATTAGCAAGCGATGAGCAGTTCTTC. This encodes CASSQELASDEQFF.

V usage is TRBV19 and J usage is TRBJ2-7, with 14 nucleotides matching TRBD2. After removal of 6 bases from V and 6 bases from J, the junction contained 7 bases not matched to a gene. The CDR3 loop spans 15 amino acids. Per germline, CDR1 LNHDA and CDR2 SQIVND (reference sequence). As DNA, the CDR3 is TGTGCCAGTAGCCTCGGGACTAGCGGGAGAGGCGAGCAGTACTTC. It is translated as CASSLGTSGRGEQYF. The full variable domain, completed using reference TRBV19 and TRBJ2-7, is DGGITQSPKYLFRKEGQNVTLSCEQNLNHDAMYWYRQDPGQGLRLIYYSQIVNDFQKGDIAEGYSVSREKKESFPLTVTSAQKNPTAFYLCASSLGTSGRGEQYFGPGTRLTVT.

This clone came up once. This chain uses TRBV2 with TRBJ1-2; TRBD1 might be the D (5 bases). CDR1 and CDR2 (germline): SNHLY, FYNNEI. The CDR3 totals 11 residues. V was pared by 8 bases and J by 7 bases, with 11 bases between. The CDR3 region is CASGVGGGYTF. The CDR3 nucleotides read TGTGCCAGCGGTGTGGGGGGTGGCTACACCTTC.

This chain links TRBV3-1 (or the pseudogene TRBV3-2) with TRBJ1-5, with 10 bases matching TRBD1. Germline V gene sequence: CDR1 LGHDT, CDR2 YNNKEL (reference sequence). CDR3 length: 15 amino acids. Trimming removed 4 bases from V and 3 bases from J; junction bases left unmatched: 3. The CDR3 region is CASSPGTGVNQPQHF. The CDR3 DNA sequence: TGTGCCAGCAGCCCCGGGACAGGGGTCAATCAGCCCCAGCATTTT.